This T cell receptor beta chain was recovered during a study of blood T cell repertoires in COVID-19. Generated by immunoSEQ multiplex PCR, the TCRdb table keeps only in-frame clones and is missing some. The repertoire has roughly 230,000 clones, roughly 88% of them found once; the top ten carry around 0.7%. Germline lookup yields CDR1 SGHVS and CDR2 FNYEAQ. Between the trimmed V and J ends, which lost 1 base and 4 bases, there was a span of 11 bases. This CDR3 spans 14 amino acids. Input material: peripheral blood. This clonotype originated in a human donor in a cohort sampled during active COVID-19. This chain connects TRBV7-6 to TRBJ2-7, with a tentative D call TRBD2 (6 bases). The CDR3 region is CASSLDGSKYEQYF. The CDR3 nucleotides read TGTGCCAGCAGCTTAGACGGGAGTAAGTACGAGCAGTACTTC.